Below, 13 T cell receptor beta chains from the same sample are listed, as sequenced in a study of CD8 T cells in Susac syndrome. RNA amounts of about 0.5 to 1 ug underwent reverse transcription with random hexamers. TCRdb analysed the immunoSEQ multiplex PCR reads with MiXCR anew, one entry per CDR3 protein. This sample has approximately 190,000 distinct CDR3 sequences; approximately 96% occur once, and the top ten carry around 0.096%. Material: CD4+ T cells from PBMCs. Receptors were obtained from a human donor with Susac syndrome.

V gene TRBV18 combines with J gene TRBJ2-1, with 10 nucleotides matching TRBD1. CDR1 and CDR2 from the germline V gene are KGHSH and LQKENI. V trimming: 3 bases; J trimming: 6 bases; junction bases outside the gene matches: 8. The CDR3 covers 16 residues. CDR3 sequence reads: CASSPPGQGRFNEQFF. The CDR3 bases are TGTGCCAGCTCACCTCCGGGACAGGGGCGTTTCAATGAGCAGTTCTTC.

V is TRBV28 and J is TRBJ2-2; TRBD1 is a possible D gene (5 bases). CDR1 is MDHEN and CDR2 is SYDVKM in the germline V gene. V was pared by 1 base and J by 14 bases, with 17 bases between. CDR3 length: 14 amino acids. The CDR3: CASSLSPDSSGLFF. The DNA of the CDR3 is TGTGCCAGCAGTTTATCCCCTGACAGTTCCGGACTGTTTTTT.

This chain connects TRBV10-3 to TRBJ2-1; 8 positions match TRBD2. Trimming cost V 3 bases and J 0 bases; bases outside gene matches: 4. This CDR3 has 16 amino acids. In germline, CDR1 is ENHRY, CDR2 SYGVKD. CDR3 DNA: TGTGCCATCAGTGACAATAGCGGGGCCTCCTACAATGAGCAGTTCTTC. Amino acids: CAISDNSGASYNEQFF.

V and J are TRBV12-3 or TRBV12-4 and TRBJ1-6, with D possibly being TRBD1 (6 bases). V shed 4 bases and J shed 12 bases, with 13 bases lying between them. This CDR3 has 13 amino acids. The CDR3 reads CASSSGTSLPLHF. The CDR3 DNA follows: TGTGCCAGCAGTTCCGGGACATCTCTACCCCTCCACTTT.

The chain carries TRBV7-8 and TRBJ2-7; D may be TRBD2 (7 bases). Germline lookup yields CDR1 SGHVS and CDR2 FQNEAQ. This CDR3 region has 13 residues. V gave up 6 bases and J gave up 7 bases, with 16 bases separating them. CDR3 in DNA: TGTGCCAGCAGAGGTGGGGGGGGCGGAGAGCAGTACTTC. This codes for CASRGGGGGEQYF.

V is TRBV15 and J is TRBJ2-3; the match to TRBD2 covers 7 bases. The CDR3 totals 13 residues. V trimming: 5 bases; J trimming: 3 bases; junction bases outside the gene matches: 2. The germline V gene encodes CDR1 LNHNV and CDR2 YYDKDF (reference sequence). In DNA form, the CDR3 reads TGTGCCACCAGCGACGGGAGGACAGATACGCAGTATTTT. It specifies CATSDGRTDTQYF.

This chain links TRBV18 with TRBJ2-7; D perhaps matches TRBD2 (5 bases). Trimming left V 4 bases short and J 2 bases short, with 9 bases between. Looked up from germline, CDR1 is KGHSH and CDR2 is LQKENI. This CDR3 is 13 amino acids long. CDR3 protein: CASSQTGTYEQYF. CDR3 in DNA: TGTGCCAGCTCACAAACCGGGACCTACGAGCAGTACTTC.

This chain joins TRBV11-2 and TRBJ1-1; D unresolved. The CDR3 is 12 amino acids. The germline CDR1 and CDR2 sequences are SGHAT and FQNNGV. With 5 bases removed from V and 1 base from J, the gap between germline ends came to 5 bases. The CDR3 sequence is CASSEGNTEAFF. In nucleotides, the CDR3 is TGTGCCAGCAGCGAGGGGAACACTGAAGCTTTCTTT.

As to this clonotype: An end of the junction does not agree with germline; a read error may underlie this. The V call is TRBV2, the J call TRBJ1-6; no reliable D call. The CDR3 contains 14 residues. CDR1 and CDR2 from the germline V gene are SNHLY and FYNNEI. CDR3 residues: CASREGRLNSPLHF. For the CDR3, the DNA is TGTGCCAGCAGAGAAGGACGTCTAAATTCACCCCTCCACTTT. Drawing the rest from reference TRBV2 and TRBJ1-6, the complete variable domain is EPEVTQTPSHQVTQMGQEVILRCVPISNHLYFYWYRQILGQKVEFLVSFYNNEISEKSEIFDDQFSVERPDGSNFTLKIRSTKLEDSAMYFCASREGRLNSPLHFGNGTRLTVT.

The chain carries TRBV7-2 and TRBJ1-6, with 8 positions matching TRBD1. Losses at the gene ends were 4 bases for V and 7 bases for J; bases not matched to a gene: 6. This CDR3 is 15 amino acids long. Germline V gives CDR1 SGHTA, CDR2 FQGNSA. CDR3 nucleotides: TGTGCCAGCAGCTCCACTGCAGGGGGCAATTCACCCCTCCACTTT. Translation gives CASSSTAGGNSPLHF.

The CDR3: CANKDRVYGYTF. The DNA for the CDR3 is TGTGCCAACAAAGACAGGGTCTATGGCTACACCTTC. This chain joins TRBV12-3 or TRBV12-4 and TRBJ1-2; 7 positions agree with TRBD1. V gave up 10 bases and J gave up 4 bases; unmatched junction bases: 6. The CDR3 extends over 12 amino acids.

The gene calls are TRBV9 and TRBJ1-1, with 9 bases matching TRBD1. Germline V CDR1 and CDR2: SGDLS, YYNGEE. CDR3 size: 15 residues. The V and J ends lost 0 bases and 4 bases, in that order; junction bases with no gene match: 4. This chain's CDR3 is CASSVATGGGTEAFF. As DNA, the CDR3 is TGTGCCAGCAGCGTAGCGACAGGGGGTGGCACTGAAGCTTTCTTT.

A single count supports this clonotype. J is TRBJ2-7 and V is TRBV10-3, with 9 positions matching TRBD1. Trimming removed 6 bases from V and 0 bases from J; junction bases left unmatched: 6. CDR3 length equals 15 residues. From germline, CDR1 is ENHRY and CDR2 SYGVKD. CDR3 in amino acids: CAIRSGQGSSYEQYF. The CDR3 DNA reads TGTGCCATCAGGTCGGGACAGGGTAGCTCCTACGAGCAGTACTTC.